Shown below are 18 T cell receptor beta chains from a single sample sequenced in a study of cytomegalovirus exposure and HLA in healthy donors. The PCR ran on 60 Vbeta and 13 Jbeta primers. Here immunoSEQ multiplex PCR was the method, and the copy in TCRdb shows in-frame clones only, minus some. The sample comprises 150,000 to 200,000 clones, 75% to 85% of which are singletons, and about 2.2% rests with the top ten. Sequencing input: PBMCs. The receptors were sampled from a woman aged 50 to 60 in good health and CMV-seronegative.

This clone was seen a handful of times. The CDR3 DNA is TGTGCCAGCAGCTTAGACAGTAGCAATCAGCCCCAGCATTTT. Its protein is CASSLDSSNQPQHF. The chain is built from TRBV7-2 and TRBJ1-5; no clear D gene. Trimming stripped 1 base from V and 0 bases from J, with 4 bases between. The CDR3 sequence is 14 residues long. CDR1 is SGHTA and CDR2 is FQGNSA in the germline V gene.

The chain joins TRBV5-1 to TRBJ2-5, with 7 bases fitting TRBD1. The V segment lost 0 bases and the J segment 3 bases; nucleotides outside the gene matches: 5. The CDR3 spans 15 residues. CDR1 is SGHRS, CDR2 YFSETQ, per germline. This CDR3 is CASSLGTGVEETQYF. As DNA, the CDR3 is TGCGCCAGCAGCTTGGGCACAGGGGTTGAAGAGACCCAGTACTTC.

The chain uses TRBV19 and TRBJ1-3; 9 nucleotides match TRBD1. The junction had 7 bases not matched to a gene; V was cut back by 3 bases and J by 4 bases. This CDR3 contains 16 residues. CDR1 is LNHDA and CDR2 is SQIVND in the germline V gene (reference sequence). CDR3: CASSMGTGSSGNTIYF. CDR3 sequence (DNA): TGTGCCAGTAGTATGGGGACAGGGTCTTCCGGAAACACCATATATTTT.

This clone turned up a few times. The chain recombines TRBV9 with TRBJ1-2, with 8 bases that match TRBD1. The germline CDR1 and CDR2 sequences are SGDLS and YYNGEE. The CDR3 contains 14 residues. Unmatched junction bases numbered 9, after V lost 4 bases and J lost 7 bases. As DNA, the CDR3 is TGTGCCAGCAGCACCCAAACCGGACAGGGTGGCTACACCTTC. This codes for CASSTQTGQGGYTF.

The genes are TRBV5-6 and TRBJ2-3; 9 bases agree with TRBD2. Per germline, CDR1 SGHDT and CDR2 YYEEEE. The CDR3 is 16 amino acids. J lost 4 bases, V lost 4 bases, and 10 bases had no gene match. As DNA, the CDR3 is TGTGCCAGCAGCCTACGCGGGACTAGCAGGTCAGATACGCAGTATTTT. It is translated as CASSLRGTSRSDTQYF.

This chain uses TRBV2 with TRBJ2-4; 8 nucleotides align to TRBD2. This CDR3 is 16 amino acids long. Trimming at V came to 3 bases and at J to 0 bases, leaving 4 bases not matched to a gene. Germline CDR1 is SNHLY and CDR2 is FYNNEI. The CDR3 reads CASSEGLAGAKNIQYF. CDR3 nucleotide sequence: TGTGCCAGCAGTGAGGGGCTAGCGGGAGCCAAAAACATTCAGTACTTC.

V is TRBV4-1 and J is TRBJ2-7; 7 nucleotides align to TRBD2. CDR3 size: 18 residues. Trimming at V came to 1 base and at J to 4 bases, leaving 16 bases not matched to a gene. Germline loops: CDR1 MGHRA, CDR2 YSYEKL. In DNA form, the CDR3 reads TGCGCCAGCAGCCAAGGGCCGGGGGAGGGAAGCGGGTCGTACGAGCAGTACTTC. Amino acids: CASSQGPGEGSGSYEQYF.

This chain uses TRBV14 with TRBJ2-3, with TRBD1 as a possible D gene (6 bases). Germline V gives CDR1 SGHDN, CDR2 FVKESK. The CDR3 sequence is 15 residues long. Trimming took 6 bases from V and 2 from J, leaving 15 bases between them. The CDR3 spells CASRSKDSDTDTQYF. CDR3 coding DNA: TGTGCCAGCAGGTCCAAGGACAGCGACACAGATACGCAGTATTTT.

V is TRBV7-2 and J is TRBJ1-5; TRBD1 is a possible D gene (6 bases). Germline CDR1 is SGHTA and CDR2 is FQGNSA. The CDR3 is made up of 14 amino acids. With 5 bases removed from V and 5 bases from J, the gap between germline ends came to 13 bases. CDR3 region: CASSKGQTYQPQHF. The CDR3 region has the DNA TGTGCCAGCAGCAAAGGACAGACGTATCAGCCCCAGCATTTT.

V gene TRBV7-2 combines with J gene TRBJ1-1, with D possibly TRBD1 on 5 matching bases. CDR1 and CDR2 from the germline V gene are SGHTA and FQGNSA. This CDR3 spans 15 amino acids. V dropped 5 bases and J dropped 2 bases, with 15 bases sitting between them. DNA for the CDR3: TGTGCCAGCAGCCGTTCCCGGGGGGTTAACACTGAAGCTTTCTTT. Translating it yields CASSRSRGVNTEAFF.

V gene TRBV21-1 combines with J gene TRBJ2-1; no DNA check was done on the table's D call, TRBD2. TRBV21-1 is a pseudogene locus. The CDR3 is 16 amino acids. In DNA, the CDR3 is TGTGCCAGCACCAACCGAATCCTAGCGGGTGTCAATGAGCAGTTCTTC. Translated, it gives CASTNRILAGVNEQFF.

In DNA form, the CDR3 reads TGTGCCAGCAGCTTGCTGTCGGGTTCCTCTGAAGCTTTCTTT. This encodes CASSLLSGSSEAFF. The chain is built from TRBV5-4 and TRBJ1-1; D remains ambiguous. The V and J ends lost 1 base and 6 bases respectively, with 13 bases between them. The germline gives CDR1 SGHNT, CDR2 YYREEE (reference sequence). CDR3 length: 14 amino acids.

With respect to this clone: A read error may account for a junction end that differs from germline. The chain couples TRBV7-9 to TRBJ2-5, with TRBD1 matching 9 bases. Germline V gene lookup returns CDR1 SEHNR and CDR2 FQNEAQ (reference sequence). There are 15 residues in the CDR3. The CDR3 sequence is CSSSYRDRVVETQYF. Here the CDR3 DNA reads TGTTCCAGCAGCTACCGGGACAGGGTTGTCGAGACCCAGTACTTC.

The chain recombines TRBV6-5 with TRBJ2-2; perhaps TRBD2 as D (6 bases). Trimming shortened V by 2 bases and J by 5 bases, and 12 bases separated the two germline ends. Germline values: CDR1 MNHEY, CDR2 SVGAGI. The CDR3 loop spans 15 amino acids. The CDR3 loop reads CASSYGGASTGELFF. The CDR3 bases are TGTGCCAGCAGTTACGGCGGGGCGTCGACCGGGGAGCTGTTTTTT.

This clone was recorded a few times. The chain joins TRBV7-8 to TRBJ2-7; 8 bases map to TRBD1. Germline CDR1 and CDR2: SGHVS and FQNEAQ. The V and J ends lost 1 base and 2 bases, in that order; junction bases with no gene match: 4. The CDR3 totals 15 residues. The chain's CDR3 is CASSLVDRGPYEQYF. CDR3 nucleotide sequence: TGTGCCAGCAGCTTAGTAGACAGGGGTCCCTACGAGCAGTACTTC. Drawing the rest from reference TRBV7-8 and TRBJ2-7, the complete variable domain is GAGVSQSPRYKVAKRGQDVALRCDPISGHVSLFWYQQALGQGPEFLTYFQNEAQLDKSGLPSDRFFAERPEGSVSTLKIQRTQQEDSAVYLCASSLVDRGPYEQYFGPGTRLTVT.

The V call is TRBV5-4, the J call TRBJ2-6; possibly TRBD2 for D (5 bases). The germline V and J ends were trimmed by 4 bases and 2 bases, with 13 bases remaining between them. CDR1 is SGHNT, CDR2 YYREEE, per germline (reference sequence). This CDR3 contains 16 residues. CDR3 DNA: TGTGCCAGCAGCGAGTACCGGGGAACTGGGGCCAACGTCCTGACTTTC. Protein: CASSEYRGTGANVLTF. The full variable domain, in which reference TRBV5-4 and TRBJ2-6 provide the parts outside the CDR3, is ETGVTQSPTHLIKTRGQQVTLRCSSQSGHNTVSWYQQALGQGPQFIFQYYREEENGRGNFPPRFSGLQFPNYSSELNVNALELDDSALYLCASSEYRGTGANVLTFGAGSRLTVL.

The chain links TRBV19 to TRBJ2-7; 7 bases agree with TRBD1. Germline assignment: CDR1 LNHDA and CDR2 SQIVND (reference sequence). This CDR3 is 16 amino acids long. Trimming removed 4 bases from V and 1 base from J; junction bases left unmatched: 10. The CDR3 DNA follows: TGTGCCAGTAGTAGACCACCCGGGACAGTTTCCTACGAGCAGTACTTC. It encodes CASSRPPGTVSYEQYF.

The chain links TRBV7-2 to TRBJ2-4; 12 bases match TRBD2. This CDR3 spans 14 amino acids. The V gene end was trimmed by 5 bases and the J gene end by 11 bases; junction bases not matched to a gene: 7. Germline-derived CDR1 and CDR2 are SGHTA and FQGNSA. The CDR3 DNA is TGTGCCAGCAGCCGTGTCGCTAGCGGGAGGGTTCAGTACTTC. This gives the protein CASSRVASGRVQYF.